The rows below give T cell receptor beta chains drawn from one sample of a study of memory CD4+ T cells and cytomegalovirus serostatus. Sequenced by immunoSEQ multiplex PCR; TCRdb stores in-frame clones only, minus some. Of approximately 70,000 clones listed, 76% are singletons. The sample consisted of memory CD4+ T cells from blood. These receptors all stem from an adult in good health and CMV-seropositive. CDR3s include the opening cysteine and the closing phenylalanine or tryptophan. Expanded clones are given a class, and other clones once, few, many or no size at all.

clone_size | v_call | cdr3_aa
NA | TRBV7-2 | CASSPGTAQETQYF
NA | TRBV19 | CASSIDLGGLDQPQHF
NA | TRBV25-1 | CASSGAEKRDGYTF
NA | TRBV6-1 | CASSEGRGLGTTEAFF
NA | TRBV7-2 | CASSLQLAASYEQYF
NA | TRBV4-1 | CASSQLGEQTQYF
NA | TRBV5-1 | CASSYGTRGELFF
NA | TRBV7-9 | CASSTYRGADEKLFF
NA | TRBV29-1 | CSVQTSGAPGTQYF
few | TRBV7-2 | CASSLGLGRADQETQYF
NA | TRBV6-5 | CASSYGQPGANVLTF
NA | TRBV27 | CASSYSTGNTGELFF
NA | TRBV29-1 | CSVGKGDNEQFF
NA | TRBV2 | CASLREREETQYF
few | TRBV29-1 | CSVLTMGGQPQHF
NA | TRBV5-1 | CASSLGLSGANVLTF
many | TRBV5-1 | CASSLVLAGTDTQYF
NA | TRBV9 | CASSPTRDLYEQYF
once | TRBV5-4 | CASQALRETGSSGANVLTF
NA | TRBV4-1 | CASSQGQGVTMRELFF
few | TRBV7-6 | CASSFRTGLAASTDTQYF
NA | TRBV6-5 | CASSTDGSNQPQHF
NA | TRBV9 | CASSRGQPGQPQHF
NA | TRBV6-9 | CRVRREGREQFF
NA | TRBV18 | CASSLSGLVYEQYF
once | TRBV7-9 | CASSLGGVTGELFF
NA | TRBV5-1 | CASSTVGSWGETQYF
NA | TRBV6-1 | CASSEERFRLAGYNEQFF
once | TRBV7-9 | CASSQGHHNSPLHF
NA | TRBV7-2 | CASSLGQNTEAFF
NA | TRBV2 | CASRGDREESNQPQHF
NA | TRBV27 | CASSKRLAGASSSYNEQFF
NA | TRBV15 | CATSRDVGGYGNTIYF
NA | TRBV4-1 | CASSQGGLAGGYGELFF
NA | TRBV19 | CASSLLGGIVNTGELFF
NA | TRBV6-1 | CASSTGSHQPQHF
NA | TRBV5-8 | CASSSDPNQPQHF
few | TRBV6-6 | CASSYSYTGELFF
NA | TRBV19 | CASSITDNQPQHF
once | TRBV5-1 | CASSLDVHGKSEKLFF
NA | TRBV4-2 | CASSQDPRGWDTGELFF
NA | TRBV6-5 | CASSGLSGRADEQYF
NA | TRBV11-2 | CASSSTGLLDYSPLHF
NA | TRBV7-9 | CASSLAGGEKLFF
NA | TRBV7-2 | CASSPTGGHEAFF
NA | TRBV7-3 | CASRKQGDTEAFF
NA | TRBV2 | CASSEVRTGANEQYF
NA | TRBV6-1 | CASRLDRVLNTEAFF